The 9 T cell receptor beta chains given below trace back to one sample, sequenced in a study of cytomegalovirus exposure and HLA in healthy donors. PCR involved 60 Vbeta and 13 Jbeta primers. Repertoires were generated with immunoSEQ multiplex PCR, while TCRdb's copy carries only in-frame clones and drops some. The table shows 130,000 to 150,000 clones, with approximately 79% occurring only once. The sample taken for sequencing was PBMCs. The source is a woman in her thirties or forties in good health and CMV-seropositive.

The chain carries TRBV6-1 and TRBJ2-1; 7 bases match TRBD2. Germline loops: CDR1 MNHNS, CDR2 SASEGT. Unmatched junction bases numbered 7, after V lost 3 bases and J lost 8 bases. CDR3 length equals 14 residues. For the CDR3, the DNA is TGTGCCAGCAGTGAGTGGCGGGGGAGGGATGAGCAGTTCTTC. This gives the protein CASSEWRGRDEQFF.

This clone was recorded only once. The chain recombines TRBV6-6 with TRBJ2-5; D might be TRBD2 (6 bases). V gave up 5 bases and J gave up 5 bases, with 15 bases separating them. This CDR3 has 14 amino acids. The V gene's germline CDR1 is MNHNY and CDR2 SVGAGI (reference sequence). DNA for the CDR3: TGTGCCAGCAGTACCTCCGGGGGTTGGGAGACCCAGTACTTC. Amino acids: CASSTSGGWETQYF.

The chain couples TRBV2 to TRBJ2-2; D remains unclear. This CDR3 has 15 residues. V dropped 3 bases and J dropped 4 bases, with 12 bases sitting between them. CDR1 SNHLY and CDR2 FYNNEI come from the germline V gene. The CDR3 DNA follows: TGTGCCAGCAGTGACCCCGGTTTACTCACCGGGGAGCTGTTTTTT. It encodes CASSDPGLLTGELFF.

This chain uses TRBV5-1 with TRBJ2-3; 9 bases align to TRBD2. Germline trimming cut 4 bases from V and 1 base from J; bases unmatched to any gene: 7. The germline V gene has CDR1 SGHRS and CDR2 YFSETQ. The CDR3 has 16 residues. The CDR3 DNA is TGCGCCAGCAGCCTCTTAGCGGGGGCCGGCACAGATACGCAGTATTTT. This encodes CASSLLAGAGTDTQYF.

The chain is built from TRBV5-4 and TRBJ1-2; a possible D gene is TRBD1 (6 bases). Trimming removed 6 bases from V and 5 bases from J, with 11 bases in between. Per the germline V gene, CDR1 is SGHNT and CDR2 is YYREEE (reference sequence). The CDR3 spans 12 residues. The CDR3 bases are TGTGCCAGCAAGACAGGAAATTATGGCTACACCTTC. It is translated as CASKTGNYGYTF. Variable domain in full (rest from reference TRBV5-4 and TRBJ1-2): ETGVTQSPTHLIKTRGQQVTLRCSSQSGHNTVSWYQQALGQGPQFIFQYYREEENGRGNFPPRFSGLQFPNYSSELNVNALELDDSALYLCASKTGNYGYTFGSGTRLTVV.

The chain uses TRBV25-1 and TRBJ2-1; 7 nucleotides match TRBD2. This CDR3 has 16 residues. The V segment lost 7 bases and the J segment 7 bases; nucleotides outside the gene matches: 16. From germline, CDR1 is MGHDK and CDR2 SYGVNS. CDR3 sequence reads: CASNPGGRGRRNEQFF. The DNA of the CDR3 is TGTGCCAGCAACCCCGGAGGGAGGGGACGTAGGAATGAGCAGTTCTTC.

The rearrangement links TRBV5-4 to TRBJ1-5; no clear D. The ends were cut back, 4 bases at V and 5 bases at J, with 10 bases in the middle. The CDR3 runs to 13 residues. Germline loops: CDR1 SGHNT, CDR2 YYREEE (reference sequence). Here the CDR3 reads CASSLTPDQPQHF. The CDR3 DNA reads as TGTGCCAGCAGCCTGACACCTGATCAGCCCCAGCATTTT. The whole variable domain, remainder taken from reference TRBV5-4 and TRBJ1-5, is ETGVTQSPTHLIKTRGQQVTLRCSSQSGHNTVSWYQQALGQGPQFIFQYYREEENGRGNFPPRFSGLQFPNYSSELNVNALELDDSALYLCASSLTPDQPQHFGDGTRLSIL.

CDR3 amino acids: CASKRGTSSTDTQYF. CDR3 nucleotide sequence: TGCGCCAGCAAACGGGGGACCTCTAGCACAGATACGCAGTATTTT. V usage is TRBV5-1 and J usage is TRBJ2-3, with D possibly being TRBD2 (6 bases). The CDR3 is 15 residues long. Germline V gene sequence: CDR1 SGHRS, CDR2 YFSETQ. The V and J ends lost 6 bases and 0 bases respectively, with 14 bases between them.

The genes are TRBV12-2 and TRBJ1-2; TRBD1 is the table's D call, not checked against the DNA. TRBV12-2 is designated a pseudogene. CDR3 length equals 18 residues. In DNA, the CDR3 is TGTGCAAGTCGCTTAGCAGAATTCCGGGACAGTAGAAACTATGGCTACACCTTC. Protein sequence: CASRLAEFRDSRNYGYTF.